This TCR beta chain was sequenced during a study of blood T cell repertoires in COVID-19. Study information: Italy, Spain and the United States were the sources of the convalescent and acute COVID-19 samples.

Sequencing was performed with immunoSEQ multiplex PCR; in TCRdb, only in-frame clones are kept and a portion is missing. There are some 130,000 clones in the sample; around 80% occur only once, and 2% to 2.5% lies in the top ten. Enrollees, about 18 to 95 years old, lived in around 23 US areas. The CDR3 has 16 residues. V gave up 6 bases and J gave up 7 bases, with 22 bases separating them. Germline CDR1 is LNHDA and CDR2 is SQIVND (reference sequence). By sample fraction, this clone is medium-sized. Sequencing input: PBMCs or T cells enriched from blood (not recorded which). The V gene is TRBV19, the J gene TRBJ2-1; maybe TRBD2 (7 bases). The receptor comes from a man aged 40-55 years with acute COVID-19. For the CDR3, the DNA is TGTGCCAGTAGCACCTGGGAGGGGGTGTTCGGAAATGAGCAGTTCTTC. Translated: CASSTWEGVFGNEQFF.